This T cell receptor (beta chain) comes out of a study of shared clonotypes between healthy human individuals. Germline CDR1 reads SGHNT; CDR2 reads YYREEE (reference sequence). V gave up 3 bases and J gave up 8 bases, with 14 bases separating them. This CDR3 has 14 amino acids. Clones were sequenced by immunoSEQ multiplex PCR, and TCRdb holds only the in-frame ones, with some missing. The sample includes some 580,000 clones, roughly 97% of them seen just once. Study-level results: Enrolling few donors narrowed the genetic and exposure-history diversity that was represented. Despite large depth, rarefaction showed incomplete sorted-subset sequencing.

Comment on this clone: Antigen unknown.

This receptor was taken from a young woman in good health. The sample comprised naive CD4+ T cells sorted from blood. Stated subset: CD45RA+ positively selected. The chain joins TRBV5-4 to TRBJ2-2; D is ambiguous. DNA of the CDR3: TGTGCCAGCAGCTCCAGACCGAGTTCGGGGGAGCTGTTTTTT. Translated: CASSSRPSSGELFF.